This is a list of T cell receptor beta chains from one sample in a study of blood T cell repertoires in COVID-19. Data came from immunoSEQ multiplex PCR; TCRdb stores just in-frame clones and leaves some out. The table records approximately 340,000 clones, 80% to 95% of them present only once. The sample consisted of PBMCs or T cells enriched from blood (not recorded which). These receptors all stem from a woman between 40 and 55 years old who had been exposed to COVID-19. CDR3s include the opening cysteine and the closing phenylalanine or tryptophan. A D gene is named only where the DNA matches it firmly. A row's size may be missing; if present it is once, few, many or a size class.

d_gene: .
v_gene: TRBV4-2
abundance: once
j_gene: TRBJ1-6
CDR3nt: TGTGCCAGCAGCCAAGTGTCTAGTCTTGGGTTTTATAATTCACCCCTCCACTTT
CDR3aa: CASSQVSSLGFYNSPLHF

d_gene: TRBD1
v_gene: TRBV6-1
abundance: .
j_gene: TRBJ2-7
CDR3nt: TGTGCCAGCAGTGAAGCGCTTTGGAGGACAGGGGGCTACGAGCAGTACTTC
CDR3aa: CASSEALWRTGGYEQYF

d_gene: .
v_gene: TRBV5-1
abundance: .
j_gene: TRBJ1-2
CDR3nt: TGCGCCAGCAAACAGGACCCCCGCGATGGCTACACCTTC
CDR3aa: CASKQDPRDGYTF

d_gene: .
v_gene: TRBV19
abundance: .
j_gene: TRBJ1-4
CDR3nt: TGTGCCAGTAAAACGGACTATTGGGGTGAAAAACTGTTTTTT
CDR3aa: CASKTDYWGEKLFF

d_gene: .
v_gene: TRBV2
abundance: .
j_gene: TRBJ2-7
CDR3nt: TGTGCCAGCAGTGAGCAGGGTCCCTACGAGCAGTACTTC
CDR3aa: CASSEQGPYEQYF

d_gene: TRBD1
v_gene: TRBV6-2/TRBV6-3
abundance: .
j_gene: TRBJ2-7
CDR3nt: TGTGCCAGCAGTTACAGGGGGCGCATCTACGAGCAGTACTTC
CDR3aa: CASSYRGRIYEQYF

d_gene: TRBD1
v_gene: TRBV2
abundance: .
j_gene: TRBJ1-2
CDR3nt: TGTGCCAGCAGTGTGGACAGGGGAGGGGGCTACACCTTC
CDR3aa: CASSVDRGGGYTF

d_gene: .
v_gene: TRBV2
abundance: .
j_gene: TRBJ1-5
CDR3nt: TGTGCCAGCAGTGGAGGCACCACCAATCAGCCCCAGCATTTT
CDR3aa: CASSGGTTNQPQHF

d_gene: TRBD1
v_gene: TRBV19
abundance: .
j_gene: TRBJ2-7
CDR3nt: TGTGCCAGTAGTATTGTGGGACAGGGTAGCGAGCAGTACTTC
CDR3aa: CASSIVGQGSEQYF

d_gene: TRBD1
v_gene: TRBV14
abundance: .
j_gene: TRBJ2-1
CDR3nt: TGTGCCAGCAGCCAAGGAGGACAGGGAAGGGATAAAATTTACAATGAGCAGTTCTTC
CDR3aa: CASSQGGQGRDKIYNEQFF

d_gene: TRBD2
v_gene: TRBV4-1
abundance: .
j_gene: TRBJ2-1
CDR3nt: TGCGCCAGCAGCCAAGACTCAAGACTAGCGGGAATGTATGAGCAGTTCTTC
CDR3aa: CASSQDSRLAGMYEQFF

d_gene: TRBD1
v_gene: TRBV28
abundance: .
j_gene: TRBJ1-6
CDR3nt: TGTGCCAGCAGTTATCCGATGGGGACAGGGGGTCAATCACCCCTCCACTTT
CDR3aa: CASSYPMGTGGQSPLHF

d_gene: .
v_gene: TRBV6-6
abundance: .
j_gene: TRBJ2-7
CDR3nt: TGTGCCAGCAGTAATGGCCCTCACAGGAGGGACGAGCAGTACTTC
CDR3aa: CASSNGPHRRDEQYF

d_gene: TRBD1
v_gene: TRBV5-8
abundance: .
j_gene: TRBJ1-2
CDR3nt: TGTGCCAGCAGCCTTGGGACAGACTCGTATGGCTACACCTTC
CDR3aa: CASSLGTDSYGYTF

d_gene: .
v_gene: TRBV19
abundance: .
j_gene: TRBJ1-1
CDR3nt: TGTACCGACCGGACTTTACACACTGAAGCTTTCTTT
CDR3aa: CTDRTLHTEAFF

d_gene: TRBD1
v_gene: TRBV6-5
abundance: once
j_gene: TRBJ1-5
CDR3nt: TGTGCCAGCAGTAGGGGACAGTATCAGCCCCAGCATTTT
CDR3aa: CASSRGQYQPQHF

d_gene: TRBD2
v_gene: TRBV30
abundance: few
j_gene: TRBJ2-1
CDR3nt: TGTGCCTGGAATCGAGAAGGGAGGGGTAAATACTACAATGAGCAGTTCTTC
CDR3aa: CAWNREGRGKYYNEQFF

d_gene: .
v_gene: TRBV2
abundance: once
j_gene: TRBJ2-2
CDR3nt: TGTGCCAGCAGTGCCCCAGGGTACAACACCGGGGAGCTGTTTTTT
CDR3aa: CASSAPGYNTGELFF

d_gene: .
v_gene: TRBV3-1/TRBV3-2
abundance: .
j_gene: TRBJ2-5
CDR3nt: TGTGCCAGCAGCCACCGGACTTACCAGTACTTC
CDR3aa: CASSHRTYQYF

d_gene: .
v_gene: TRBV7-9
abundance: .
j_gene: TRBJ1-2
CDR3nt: TGTGCCAGCAGCTGGAGCGGCAGGGGAAGGAGTGGCTACACCTTC
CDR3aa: CASSWSGRGRSGYTF

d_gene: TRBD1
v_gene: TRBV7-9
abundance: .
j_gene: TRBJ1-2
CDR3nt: TGTGCCAGCAGCCCTCCCTGGACAGGGGGAAATCGCGGCTACACCTTC
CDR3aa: CASSPPWTGGNRGYTF

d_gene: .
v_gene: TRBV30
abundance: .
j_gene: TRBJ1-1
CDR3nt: TGTGCCTGGAGTGTAACCAGGATGAGTGAAGCTTTCTTT
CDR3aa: CAWSVTRMSEAFF

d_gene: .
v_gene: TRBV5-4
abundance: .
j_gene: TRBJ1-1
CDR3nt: TGTGCCAGCAGTCCACCAGGGTCTGTGAACACTGAAGCTTTCTTT
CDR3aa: CASSPPGSVNTEAFF

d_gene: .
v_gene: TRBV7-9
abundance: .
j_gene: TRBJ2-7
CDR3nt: TGTGCCAGCAGCTCGACGACAGACAAAATCTACGAGCAGTACTTC
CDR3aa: CASSSTTDKIYEQYF

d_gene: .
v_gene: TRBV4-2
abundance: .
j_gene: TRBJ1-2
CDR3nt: TGTGCCAGCAGCCTGACACCCAGGACACACTATGGCTACACCTTC
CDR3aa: CASSLTPRTHYGYTF

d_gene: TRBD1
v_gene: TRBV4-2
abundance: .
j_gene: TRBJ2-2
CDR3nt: TGTGCCAGCAGCCAAGAGGGACAGACCACCGGGGAGCTGTTTTTT
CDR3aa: CASSQEGQTTGELFF

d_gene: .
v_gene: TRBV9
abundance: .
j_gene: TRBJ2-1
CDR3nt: TGTGCCAGCAGCGGCTCCGGGACTTCGGGCTCCTACAATGAGCAGTTCTTC
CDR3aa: CASSGSGTSGSYNEQFF

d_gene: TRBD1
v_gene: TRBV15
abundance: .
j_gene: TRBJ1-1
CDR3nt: TGTGCCACCAGCAGAGTCATCGGGACAGGGAACACTGAAGCTTTCTTT
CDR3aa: CATSRVIGTGNTEAFF